These T cell receptor beta chains were read from a single sample in a study of regulatory T cells in long-lasting Graves disease. TCRdb called the multiplex PCR reads again in MiXCR, with one record for every CDR3 protein. The sample records approximately 290,000 distinct CDR3 sequences, around 20% being singletons. Sequenced material: peripheral blood mononuclear cells (PBMCs), taken when the disease was refractory, from a patient treated with antithyroid drugs. Receptors originate from a female donor with Graves disease. Both conserved end residues are trimmed from each CDR3. A D gene is named only where the DNA matches it firmly.

D: TRBD2
length: 12
V: TRBV6-5
J: TRBJ2-5
CDR3: ASSYVRGGETQY

D: NA
length: 12
V: TRBV11-2
J: TRBJ2-5
CDR3: ASSSIGGRQTQY

D: NA
length: 12
V: TRBV10-3
J: TRBJ1-5
CDR3: AISEDRNYQPQH

D: NA
length: 13
V: TRBV4-1
J: TRBJ2-3
CDR3: ASSQFLDATDTQY

D: TRBD2
length: 11
V: TRBV29-1
J: TRBJ2-1
CDR3: SVEVTSGNEQF

D: TRBD1
length: 15
V: TRBV6-5
J: TRBJ2-5
CDR3: ASSYLPRDSQQETQY

D: NA
length: 13
V: TRBV6-1
J: TRBJ1-1
CDR3: ASTPGQGPNTEAF

D: NA
length: 10
V: TRBV11-3
J: TRBJ2-2
CDR3: ASSHGRRELF

D: TRBD1
length: 16
V: TRBV13
J: TRBJ2-7
CDR3: ASSVTGTGGPRVYEQY

D: NA
length: 12
V: TRBV7-3
J: TRBJ2-2
CDR3: ASSRDRGTGELF

D: NA
length: 13
V: TRBV11-2
J: TRBJ2-5
CDR3: ASSLEQGGGETQY

D: NA
length: 10
V: TRBV19
J: TRBJ1-1
CDR3: ASAGENTEAF

D: NA
length: 12
V: TRBV20-1
J: TRBJ1-2
CDR3: SAILQQGAYGYT

D: NA
length: 12
V: TRBV14
J: TRBJ1-6
CDR3: ASSQAGPNSPLH

D: NA
length: 11
V: TRBV5-1
J: TRBJ1-2
CDR3: ASSFDGNYGYT

D: NA
length: 12
V: TRBV15
J: TRBJ1-2
CDR3: ATSRLQQNYGYT

D: NA
length: 12
V: TRBV18
J: TRBJ1-1
CDR3: ASSPMAGAFPAF

D: TRBD2
length: 13
V: TRBV4-1
J: TRBJ2-7
CDR3: ASSQRSGGNYEQY

D: NA
length: 11
V: TRBV20-1
J: TRBJ2-7
CDR3: SARDPAHYEQY

D: NA
length: 13
V: TRBV2
J: TRBJ1-1
CDR3: ASSGDGPMNTEAF

D: NA
length: 13
V: TRBV19
J: TRBJ1-1
CDR3: ASRFQAGFDTEAF

D: TRBD1
length: 9
V: TRBV7-2
J: TRBJ2-5
CDR3: ASSLGDRVD

D: TRBD1
length: 13
V: TRBV28
J: TRBJ1-4
CDR3: ASRAGQGDGEKLF

D: NA
length: 12
V: TRBV6-1
J: TRBJ2-1
CDR3: ARHSGHSYNEQF

D: NA
length: 10
V: TRBV6-5
J: TRBJ2-7
CDR3: ASSYSLYEQY

D: TRBD1
length: 12
V: TRBV20-1
J: TRBJ2-7
CDR3: SATAGTGGWEQY

D: NA
length: 13
V: TRBV20-1
J: TRBJ2-2
CDR3: SARDLTRRTGELF

D: NA
length: 13
V: TRBV2
J: TRBJ2-7
CDR3: ASTRDLASSYEQY

D: NA
length: 13
V: TRBV7-2
J: TRBJ1-2
CDR3: ASSLSADSVYGYT

D: NA
length: 14
V: TRBV6-5
J: TRBJ2-7
CDR3: ASSYSNVYASYEQY

D: TRBD1
length: 11
V: TRBV2
J: TRBJ2-7
CDR3: ASSEQGAYEQY

D: NA
length: 13
V: TRBV12-3/TRBV12-4
J: TRBJ1-2
CDR3: ASSFSGVLGKGYT

D: TRBD2
length: 11
V: TRBV20-1
J: TRBJ2-7
CDR3: SATTGEGYEQY

D: NA
length: 13
V: TRBV5-5
J: TRBJ2-7
CDR3: ASSLYPTGSYEQY

D: NA
length: 12
V: TRBV28
J: TRBJ1-1
CDR3: ASSFDSLNTEAF

D: NA
length: 13
V: TRBV28
J: TRBJ2-7
CDR3: ASRFTQGHPAEQY

D: TRBD1
length: 11
V: TRBV12-3/TRBV12-4
J: TRBJ2-7
CDR3: ASSPRQGSEQY

D: NA
length: 13
V: TRBV7-9
J: TRBJ1-3
CDR3: ASRKGGNSGNTIY

D: NA
length: 14
V: TRBV4-3
J: TRBJ2-2
CDR3: ASSQAGQMNTGELF

D: NA
length: 12
V: TRBV19
J: TRBJ1-4
CDR3: ASSGNSANEKLF

D: NA
length: 11
V: TRBV3-1
J: TRBJ2-1
CDR3: ASSQDDYNEQF

D: TRBD1
length: 12
V: TRBV6-1
J: TRBJ1-1
CDR3: ASSPGQGFTEAF